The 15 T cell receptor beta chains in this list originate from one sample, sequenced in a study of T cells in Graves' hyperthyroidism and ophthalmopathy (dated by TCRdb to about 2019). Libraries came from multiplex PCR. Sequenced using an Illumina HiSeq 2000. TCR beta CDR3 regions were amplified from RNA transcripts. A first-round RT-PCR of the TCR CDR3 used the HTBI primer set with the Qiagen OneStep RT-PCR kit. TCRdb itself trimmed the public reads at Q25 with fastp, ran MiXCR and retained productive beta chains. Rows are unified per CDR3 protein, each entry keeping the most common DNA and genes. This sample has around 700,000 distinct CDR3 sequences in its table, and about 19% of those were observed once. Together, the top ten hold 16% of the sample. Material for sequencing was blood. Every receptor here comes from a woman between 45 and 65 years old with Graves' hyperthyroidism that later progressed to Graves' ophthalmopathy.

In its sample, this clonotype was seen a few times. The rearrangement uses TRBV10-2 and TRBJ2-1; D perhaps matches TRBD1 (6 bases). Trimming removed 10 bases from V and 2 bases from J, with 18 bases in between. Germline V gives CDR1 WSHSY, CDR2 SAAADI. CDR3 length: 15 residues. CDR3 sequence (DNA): TGCGCCACCGAAACCACAGGGTCACCCTACAATGAGCAGTTCTTC. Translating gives CATETTGSPYNEQFF.

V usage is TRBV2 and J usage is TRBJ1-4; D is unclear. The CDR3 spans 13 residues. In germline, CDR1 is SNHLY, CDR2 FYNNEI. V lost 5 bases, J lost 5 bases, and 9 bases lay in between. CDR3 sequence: CASSKDLNEKLFF. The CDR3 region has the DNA TGTGCCAGCAGTAAGGATCTAAATGAAAAACTGTTTTTT.

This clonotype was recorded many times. CDR3 amino acids: CASSPGRRPARQYF. DNA of the CDR3: TGTGCCAGCAGCCCAGGGAGGAGGCCTGCTAGGCAGTACTTC. The chain carries TRBV6-1 and TRBJ2-7; TRBD2 might be the D (6 bases). Trimming took 6 bases from V and 9 from J, leaving 21 bases between them. The CDR3 contains 14 residues. Germline CDR1 reads MNHNS; CDR2 reads SASEGT.

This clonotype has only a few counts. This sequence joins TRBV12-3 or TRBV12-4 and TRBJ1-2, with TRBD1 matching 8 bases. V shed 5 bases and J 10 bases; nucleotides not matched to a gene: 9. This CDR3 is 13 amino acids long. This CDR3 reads CASSRGQAGDYTF. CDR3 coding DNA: TGTGCCAGCAGTAGGGGACAGGCGGGCGACTACACCTTC.

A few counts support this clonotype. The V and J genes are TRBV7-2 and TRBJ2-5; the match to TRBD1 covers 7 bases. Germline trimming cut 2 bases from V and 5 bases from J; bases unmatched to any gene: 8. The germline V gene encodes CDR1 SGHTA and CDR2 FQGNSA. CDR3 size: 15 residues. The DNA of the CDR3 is TGTGCCAGCAGCTTAAGGGGGCAGGCGTCGGAGACCCAGTACTTC. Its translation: CASSLRGQASETQYF. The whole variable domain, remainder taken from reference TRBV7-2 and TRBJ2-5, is GAGVSQSPSNKVTEKGKDVELRCDPISGHTALYWYRQSLGQGLEFLIYFQGNSAPDKSGLPSDRFSAERTGGSVSTLTIQRTQQEDSAVYLCASSLRGQASETQYFGPGTRLLVL.

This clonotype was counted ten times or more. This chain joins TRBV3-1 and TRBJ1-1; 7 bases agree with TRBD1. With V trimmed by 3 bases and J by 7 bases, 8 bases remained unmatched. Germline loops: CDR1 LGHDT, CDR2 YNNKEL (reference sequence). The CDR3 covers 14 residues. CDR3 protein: CASSQSDRTFEAFF. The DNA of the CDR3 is TGTGCCAGCAGCCAGTCGGACAGGACTTTTGAAGCTTTCTTT.

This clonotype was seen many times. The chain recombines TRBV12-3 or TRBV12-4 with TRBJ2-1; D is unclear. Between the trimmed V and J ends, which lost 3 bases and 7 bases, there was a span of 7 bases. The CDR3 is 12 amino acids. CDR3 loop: CASSFALNEQFF. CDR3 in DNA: TGTGCCAGCAGTTTTGCCCTAAATGAGCAGTTCTTC.

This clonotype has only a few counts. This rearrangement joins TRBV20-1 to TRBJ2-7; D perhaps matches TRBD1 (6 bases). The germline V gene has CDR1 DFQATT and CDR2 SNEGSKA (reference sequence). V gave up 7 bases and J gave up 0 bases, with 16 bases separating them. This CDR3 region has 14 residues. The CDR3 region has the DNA TGCAGTGGTCGGGACATTAGGAGCTCCTACGAGCAGTACTTC. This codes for CSGRDIRSSYEQYF.

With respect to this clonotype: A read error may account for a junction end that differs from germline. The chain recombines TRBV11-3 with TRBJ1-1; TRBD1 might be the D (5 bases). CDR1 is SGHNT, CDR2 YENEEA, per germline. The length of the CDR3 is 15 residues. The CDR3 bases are TGTGCCAACAGCTTAGCGGGGACGGTTAACACTGAAGCTTTCTTT. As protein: CANSLAGTVNTEAFF.

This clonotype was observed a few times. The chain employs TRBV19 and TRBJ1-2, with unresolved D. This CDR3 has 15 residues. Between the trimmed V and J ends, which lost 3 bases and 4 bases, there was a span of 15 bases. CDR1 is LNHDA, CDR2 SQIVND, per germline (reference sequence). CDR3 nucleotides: TGTGCCAGTAGTATCCCTCGGGCAGACCCCTATGGCTACACCTTC. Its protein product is CASSIPRADPYGYTF.

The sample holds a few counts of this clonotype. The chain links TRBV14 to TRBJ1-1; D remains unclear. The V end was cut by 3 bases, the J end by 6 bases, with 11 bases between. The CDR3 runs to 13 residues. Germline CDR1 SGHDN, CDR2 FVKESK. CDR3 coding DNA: TGTGCCAGCAGCCAGGTTATAGGCGCTGAAGCTTTCTTT. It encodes CASSQVIGAEAFF. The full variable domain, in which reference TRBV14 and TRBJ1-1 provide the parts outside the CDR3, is EAGVTQFPSHSVIEKGQTVTLRCDPISGHDNLYWYRRVMGKEIKFLLHFVKESKQDESGMPNNRFLAERTGGTYSTLKVQPAELEDSGVYFCASSQVIGAEAFFGQGTRLTVV.

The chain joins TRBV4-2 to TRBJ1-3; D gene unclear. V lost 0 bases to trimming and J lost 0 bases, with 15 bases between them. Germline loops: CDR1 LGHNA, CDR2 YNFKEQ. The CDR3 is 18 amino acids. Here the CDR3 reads CASSQDRVGTNSGNTIYF. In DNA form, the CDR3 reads TGTGCCAGCAGCCAAGATAGGGTCGGCACAAACTCTGGAAACACCATATATTTT.

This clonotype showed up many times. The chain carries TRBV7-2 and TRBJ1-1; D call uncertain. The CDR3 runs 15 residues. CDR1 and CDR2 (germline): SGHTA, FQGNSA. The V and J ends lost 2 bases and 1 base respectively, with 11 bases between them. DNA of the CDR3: TGTGCCAGCAGCTTATACGCAGGCGAGAACACTGAAGCTTTCTTT. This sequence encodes CASSLYAGENTEAFF.

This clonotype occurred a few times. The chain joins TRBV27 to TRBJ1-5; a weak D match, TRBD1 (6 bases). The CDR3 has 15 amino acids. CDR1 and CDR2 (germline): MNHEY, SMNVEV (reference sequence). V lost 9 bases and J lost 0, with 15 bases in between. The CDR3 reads CASGGAAYSNQPQHF. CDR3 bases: TGTGCCAGTGGGGGCGCCGCTTATAGCAATCAGCCCCAGCATTTT.

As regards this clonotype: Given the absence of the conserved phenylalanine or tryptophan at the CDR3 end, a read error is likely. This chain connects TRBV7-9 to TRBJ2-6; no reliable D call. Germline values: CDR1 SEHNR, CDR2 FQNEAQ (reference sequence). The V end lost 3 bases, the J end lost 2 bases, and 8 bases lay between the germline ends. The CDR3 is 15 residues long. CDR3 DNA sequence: TGTGCCAGCAGCTTCAGCACGGCTGGGGCCAACGTCCTGACTCTC. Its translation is CASSFSTAGANVLTL.